This T cell receptor beta chain was obtained from a study of Ad26.COV2.S vaccination and SARS-CoV-2 variants. Overall study context: The vaccine Ad26.COV2.S was put into the muscle once, or twice with 56 days between. Study-level findings and limits: Recipients of vaccine and of placebo showed similar breadth of their non-spike TCR repertoires. Placebo recipients had lower spike-specific TCR breadth than vaccine recipients.

The sample's treatment: about 20 received Ad26.COV2.S at low or high dose, single or two shots; several received placebo; per-sample allocation not given. Collection of the samples took place on day 63 after the first injection of vaccine or placebo. Concerning this clone: Its antigen is undetermined.

Measured with immunoSEQ multiplex PCR; TCRdb has only the in-frame clones, and not every one. The sample consists of about 350,000 clones, 75% to 90% of them appearing once. Trimming left V 6 bases short and J 0 bases short, with 9 bases between. Germline CDR1 is KGHSH and CDR2 is LQKENI. This CDR3 has 15 residues. The specimen was peripheral blood, collected in a trial of Ad26.COV2.S vaccine versus placebo. The rearrangement links TRBV18 to TRBJ2-6, with D unclear. This sequence originates from a person aged 18 to 65 who received the Ad26.COV2.S COVID-19 vaccine or a placebo. The CDR3 loop reads CASSPATSGANVLTF. The CDR3 DNA follows: TGTGCCAGCTCGCCCGCAACCTCTGGGGCCAACGTCCTGACTTTC.